One and the same sample provided the 21 T cell receptor beta chains below, sequenced in a study of T cell responses to AZD1222 COVID-19 vaccine. Assay: immunoSEQ multiplex PCR; the TCRdb copy retains only in-frame clones and omits some. The table records 110,000 to 150,000 clones, around 89% of them present only once. This specimen was peripheral blood, taken on day 0 of AZD1222 vaccination. The receptor set was obtained from an adult in good health.

CDR3 residues: CASSPLWGDLPHEQYF. For the CDR3, the DNA is TGTGCCAGCAGCCCCCTTTGGGGGGACCTTCCCCACGAGCAGTACTTC. The V call is TRBV7-8, the J call TRBJ2-7; D may be TRBD2 (6 bases). The length of the CDR3 is 16 residues. In germline, CDR1 is SGHVS, CDR2 FQNEAQ. The germline V and J ends were trimmed by 5 bases and 5 bases, with 22 bases remaining between them. Variable domain in full (rest from reference TRBV7-8 and TRBJ2-7): GAGVSQSPRYKVAKRGQDVALRCDPISGHVSLFWYQQALGQGPEFLTYFQNEAQLDKSGLPSDRFFAERPEGSVSTLKIQRTQQEDSAVYLCASSPLWGDLPHEQYFGPGTRLTVT.

This clone was counted a single time. This chain uses TRBV30 with TRBJ1-3; perhaps TRBD1 as D (5 bases). Germline V CDR1 and CDR2: GTSNPN, SVGIG (reference sequence). V was shortened by 4 bases and J by 2 bases, with 12 bases between the two germline ends. The CDR3 runs to 14 residues. CDR3 in DNA: TGTGCCTGGAATTGGGGGGACGCTGGAAACACCATATATTTT. Translated: CAWNWGDAGNTIYF.

This chain joins TRBV4-2 and TRBJ2-3; perhaps TRBD2 as D (5 bases). The CDR3 has 16 amino acids. Trimming cost V 8 bases and J 5 bases, with 23 bases left between them. In germline, CDR1 is LGHNA, CDR2 YNFKEQ. The CDR3 region is CASQEGHRPAVDTQYF. CDR3 DNA sequence: TGTGCCAGCCAAGAAGGTCACCGCCCAGCGGTAGATACGCAGTATTTT.

The V call is TRBV28, the J call TRBJ2-1; D unresolved. Germline lookup yields CDR1 MDHEN and CDR2 SYDVKM. This CDR3 is built from 13 residues. V lost 3 bases, J lost 6 bases, and 9 bases lay in between. The CDR3 protein is CASSFVTSNEQFF. The CDR3 DNA reads TGTGCCAGCAGTTTTGTTACCTCCAATGAGCAGTTCTTC.

This rearrangement joins TRBV6-1 to TRBJ2-7, with D possibly being TRBD1 or TRBD2 (5 bases each). V gave up 5 bases and J gave up 5 bases, with 19 bases separating them. The CDR3 extends over 15 amino acids. Germline assignment: CDR1 MNHNS and CDR2 SASEGT. In DNA form, the CDR3 reads TGTGCCAGCAGTCCCCCGGGGCGGTGGGGCGACGAGCAGTACTTC. This gives the protein CASSPPGRWGDEQYF.

This rearrangement joins TRBV11-2 to TRBJ1-5; perhaps TRBD1 as D (5 bases). The CDR3 has 15 residues. Trimming shortened V by 1 base and J by 6 bases, and 13 bases separated the two germline ends. From germline, CDR1 is SGHAT and CDR2 FQNNGV. This CDR3 reads CASSLGSGGGQPQHF. The CDR3 DNA sequence: TGTGCCAGCAGCTTAGGATCGGGTGGGGGTCAGCCCCAGCATTTT.

This clone has only a few counts. The CDR3 spells CASSLSLESNEQFF. The CDR3 nucleotides read TGTGCCAGCAGTTTAAGCCTAGAAAGCAATGAGCAGTTCTTC. This chain connects TRBV27 to TRBJ2-1; D gene unclear. V was pared by 2 bases and J by 6 bases, with 11 bases between. The CDR3 is made up of 14 amino acids. The V gene's germline CDR1 is MNHEY and CDR2 SMNVEV (reference sequence).

CDR3 nucleotides: TGTGCCAGCTCACCTTTCCCTCCTAGCGGGAGCTCCTACGAGCAGTACTTC. Translated, it gives CASSPFPPSGSSYEQYF. The gene calls are TRBV18 and TRBJ2-7, with 10 bases that match TRBD2. Germline values: CDR1 KGHSH, CDR2 LQKENI. The V segment lost 3 bases and the J segment 0 bases; nucleotides outside the gene matches: 8. This CDR3 is 17 amino acids long.

The chain uses TRBV12-2 and TRBJ2-7; TRBD2 reflects the table's D call only, with no check against the DNA. TRBV12-2 is reported as a pseudogene. The CDR3 loop spans 15 amino acids. The CDR3 is CASRLAGTPGDEQYF. CDR3 DNA sequence: TGTGCAAGTCGCTTAGCGGGGACTCCGGGGGACGAGCAGTACTTC.

The chain is built from TRBV4-1 and TRBJ2-5; the match to TRBD2 covers 13 bases. The trim removed 0 bases at V and 5 bases at J, leaving 9 bases unmatched. The CDR3 spans 18 residues. The germline CDR1 and CDR2 sequences are MGHRA and YSYEKL. CDR3 nucleotide sequence: TGCGCCAGCAGCCAAGATACTAGCGGGGGGGCCGGTCGTGAGACCCAGTACTTC. Amino acids: CASSQDTSGGAGRETQYF.

The sample holds a few counts of this clone. This rearrangement joins TRBV7-2 to TRBJ1-2; 10 bases map to TRBD1. There are 17 residues in the CDR3. From germline, CDR1 is SGHTA and CDR2 FQGNSA. V shed 1 base, J shed 4 bases, and the junction held 9 bases outside the gene matches. The CDR3 is CASSLESADRGSYGYTF. The CDR3 nucleotides read TGTGCCAGCAGCTTAGAATCCGCGGACAGGGGGAGCTATGGCTACACCTTC.

The CDR3 is CASRGLGTDTQYF. DNA of the CDR3: TGTGCCAGCAGGGGACTAGGCACAGATACGCAGTATTTT. The J gene is TRBJ2-3, the V gene TRBV6-5; 8 bases are shared with TRBD2. Trimming at V came to 6 bases and at J to 1 base, leaving 0 bases not matched to a gene. CDR3 size: 13 residues. CDR1 MNHEY and CDR2 SVGAGI come from the germline V gene.

This rearrangement joins TRBV6-1 to TRBJ2-7; D possibly uses TRBD1 or TRBD2 (7 bases each). Germline lookup yields CDR1 MNHNS and CDR2 SASEGT. V lost 3 bases to trimming and J lost 1 base, with 19 bases between them. This CDR3 is 17 amino acids long. The CDR3 sequence: CASSENRGRGGSYEQYF. In nucleotides, the CDR3 is TGTGCCAGCAGTGAGAACCGGGGCAGGGGGGGATCCTACGAGCAGTACTTC.

The rearrangement uses TRBV7-8 and TRBJ1-1, with D possibly matching TRBD1 (5 bases). This CDR3 has 15 amino acids. The germline V gene has CDR1 SGHVS and CDR2 FQNEAQ. Trimming removed 4 bases at V and 2 bases at J, with 14 bases between. The CDR3 nucleotides read TGTGCCAGCAGCTCAACCGGGACCTTAAACACTGAAGCTTTCTTT. As protein: CASSSTGTLNTEAFF. Filled out from reference TRBV7-8 and TRBJ1-1, the complete variable domain reads GAGVSQSPRYKVAKRGQDVALRCDPISGHVSLFWYQQALGQGPEFLTYFQNEAQLDKSGLPSDRFFAERPEGSVSTLKIQRTQQEDSAVYLCASSSTGTLNTEAFFGQGTRLTVV.

The chain recombines TRBV18 with TRBJ2-5, with unresolved D. Germline CDR1 is KGHSH and CDR2 is LQKENI. The CDR3 covers 14 residues. The V end was cut by 2 bases, the J end by 5 bases, with 12 bases between. This CDR3 reads CASSPSPSAETQYF. CDR3 in DNA: TGTGCCAGCTCACCATCCCCCAGCGCTGAGACCCAGTACTTC.

The V call is TRBV2, the J call TRBJ2-5, with D perhaps TRBD2 (5 bases). This CDR3 contains 13 residues. From germline, CDR1 is SNHLY and CDR2 FYNNEI. V shed 5 bases and J shed 2 bases, with 9 bases lying between them. The CDR3 loop reads CASSITRQETQYF. The CDR3 region has the DNA TGTGCCAGCAGTATCACTAGACAAGAGACCCAGTACTTC.

The chain is built from TRBV5-1 and TRBJ1-4, with 7 bases lining up with TRBD1. CDR3 length: 15 amino acids. Looked up from germline, CDR1 is SGHRS and CDR2 is YFSETQ. With V trimmed by 1 base and J by 6 bases, 6 bases remained unmatched. CDR3 coding DNA: TGCGCCAGCAGCTTGAGTACAGGGGTGGATGAAAAACTGTTTTTT. The encoded protein is CASSLSTGVDEKLFF.

This rearrangement joins TRBV10-3 to TRBJ2-7; TRBD2 might be the D (6 bases). Germline V CDR1 and CDR2: ENHRY, SYGVKD. Trimming took 11 bases from V and 1 from J, leaving 21 bases between them. This CDR3 is 15 amino acids long. The CDR3 region has the DNA TGTGCCTCCGACCCTGCGGGACCGAATTCCTACGAGCAGTACTTC. It translates to CASDPAGPNSYEQYF.

The genes are TRBV2 and TRBJ1-3; D is unresolved. Germline V lookup: CDR1 SNHLY, CDR2 FYNNEI. The CDR3 runs to 15 residues. The V and J ends lost 0 bases and 4 bases respectively, with 10 bases between them. CDR3 sequence (DNA): TGTGCCAGCAGTGAAGCGCGGGTTTCAGGAAACACCATATATTTT. Amino acid sequence: CASSEARVSGNTIYF.

This clone was counted a single time. CDR3 sequence reads: CATSRVPGQGSNTEAFF. The CDR3 bases are TGTGCCACCAGCAGAGTCCCGGGACAGGGGTCGAACACTGAAGCTTTCTTT. This chain uses TRBV15 with TRBJ1-1; 10 bases fit TRBD1. The CDR3 consists of 17 residues. CDR1 is LNHNV, CDR2 YYDKDF, per germline (reference sequence). J was trimmed by 1 base and V by 1 base; bases with no gene match: 6.

CDR3 bases: TGTGCCAGCAGTGACTCGGCTAGCGGGGGTGGAAAAGAGACCCAGTACTTC. This encodes CASSDSASGGGKETQYF. V is TRBV6-4 and J is TRBJ2-5; 10 bases match TRBD2. CDR1 is MRHNA, CDR2 SNTAGT, per germline. This CDR3 has 17 residues. Losses at the gene ends were 0 bases for V and 3 bases for J; bases not matched to a gene: 7.